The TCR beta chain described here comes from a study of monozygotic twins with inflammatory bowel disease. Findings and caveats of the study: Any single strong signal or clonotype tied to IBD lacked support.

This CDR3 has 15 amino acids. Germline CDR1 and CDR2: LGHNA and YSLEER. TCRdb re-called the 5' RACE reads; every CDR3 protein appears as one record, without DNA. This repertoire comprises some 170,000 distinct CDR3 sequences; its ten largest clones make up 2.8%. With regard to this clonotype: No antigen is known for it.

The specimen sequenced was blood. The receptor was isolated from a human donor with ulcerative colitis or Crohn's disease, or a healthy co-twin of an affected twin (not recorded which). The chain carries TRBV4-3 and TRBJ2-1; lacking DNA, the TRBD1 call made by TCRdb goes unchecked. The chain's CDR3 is CASSQAETGRNEQFF.